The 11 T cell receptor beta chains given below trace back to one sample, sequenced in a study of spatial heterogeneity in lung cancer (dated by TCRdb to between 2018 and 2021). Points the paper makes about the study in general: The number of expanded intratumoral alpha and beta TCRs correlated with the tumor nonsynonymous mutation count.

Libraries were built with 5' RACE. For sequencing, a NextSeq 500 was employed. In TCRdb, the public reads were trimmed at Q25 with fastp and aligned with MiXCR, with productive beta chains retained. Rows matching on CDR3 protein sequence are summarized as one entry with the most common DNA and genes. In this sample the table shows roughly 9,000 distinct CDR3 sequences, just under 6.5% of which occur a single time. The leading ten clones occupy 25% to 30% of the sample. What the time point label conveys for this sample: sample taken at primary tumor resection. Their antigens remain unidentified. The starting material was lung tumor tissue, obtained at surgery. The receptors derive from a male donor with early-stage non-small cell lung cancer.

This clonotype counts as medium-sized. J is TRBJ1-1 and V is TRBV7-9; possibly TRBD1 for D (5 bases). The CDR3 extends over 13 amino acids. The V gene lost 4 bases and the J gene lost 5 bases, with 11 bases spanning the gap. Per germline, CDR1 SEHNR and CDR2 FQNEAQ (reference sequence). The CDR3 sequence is CASSSGQGTEAFF. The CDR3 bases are TGTGCCAGCAGCTCAGGACAAGGGACTGAAGCTTTCTTT.

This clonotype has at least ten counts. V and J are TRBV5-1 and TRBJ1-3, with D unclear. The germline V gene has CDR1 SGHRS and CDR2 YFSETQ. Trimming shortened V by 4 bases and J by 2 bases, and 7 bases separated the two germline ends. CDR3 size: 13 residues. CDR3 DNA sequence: TGCGCCAGCAGCAGCCAGACTGGAAACACCATATATTTT. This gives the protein CASSSQTGNTIYF. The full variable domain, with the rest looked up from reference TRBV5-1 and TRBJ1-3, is KAGVTQTPRYLIKTRGQQVTLSCSPISGHRSVSWYQQTPGQGLQFLFEYFSETQRNKGNFPGRFSGRQFSNSRSEMNVSTLELGDSALYLCASSSQTGNTIYFGEGSWLTVV.

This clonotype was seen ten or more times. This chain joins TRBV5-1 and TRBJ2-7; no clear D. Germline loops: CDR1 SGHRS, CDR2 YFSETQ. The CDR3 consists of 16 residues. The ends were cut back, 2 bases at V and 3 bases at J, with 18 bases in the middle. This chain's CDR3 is CASSFVSLGRSYEQYF. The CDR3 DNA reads TGCGCCAGCAGCTTCGTTTCCCTAGGTCGGAGCTACGAGCAGTACTTC.

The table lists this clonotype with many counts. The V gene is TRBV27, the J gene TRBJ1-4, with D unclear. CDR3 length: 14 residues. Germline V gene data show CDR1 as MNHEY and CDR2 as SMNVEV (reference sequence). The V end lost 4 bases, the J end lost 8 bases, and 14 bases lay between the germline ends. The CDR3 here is CASSWRGRREKLFF. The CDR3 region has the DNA TGTGCCAGCAGTTGGCGGGGTAGGCGGGAAAAACTGTTTTTT. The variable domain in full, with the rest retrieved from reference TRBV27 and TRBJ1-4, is EAQVTQNPRYLITVTGKKLTVTCSQNMNHEYMSWYRQDPGLGLRQIYYSMNVEVTDKGDVPEGYKVSRKEKRNFPLILESPSPNQTSLYFCASSWRGRREKLFFGSGTQLSVL.

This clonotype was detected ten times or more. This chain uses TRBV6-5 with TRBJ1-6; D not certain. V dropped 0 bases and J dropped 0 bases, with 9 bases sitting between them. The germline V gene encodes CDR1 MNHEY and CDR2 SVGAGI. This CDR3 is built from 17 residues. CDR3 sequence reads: CASSYSSKSSYNSPLHF. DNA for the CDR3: TGTGCCAGCAGTTACTCGAGCAAGAGCTCCTATAATTCACCCCTCCACTTT.

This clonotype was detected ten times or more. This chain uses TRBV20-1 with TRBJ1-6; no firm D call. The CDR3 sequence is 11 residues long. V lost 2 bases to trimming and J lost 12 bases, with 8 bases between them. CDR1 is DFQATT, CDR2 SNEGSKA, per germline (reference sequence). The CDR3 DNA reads TGCAGTGCTAGACTCGGGAGACCCCTCCACTTT. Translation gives CSARLGRPLHF.

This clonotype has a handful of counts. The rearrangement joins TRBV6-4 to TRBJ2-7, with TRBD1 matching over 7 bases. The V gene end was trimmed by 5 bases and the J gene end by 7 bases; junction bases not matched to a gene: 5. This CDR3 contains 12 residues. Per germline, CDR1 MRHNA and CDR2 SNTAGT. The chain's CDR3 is CASSNTGVEQYF. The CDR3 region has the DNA TGTGCCAGCAGTAACACAGGGGTAGAGCAGTACTTC.

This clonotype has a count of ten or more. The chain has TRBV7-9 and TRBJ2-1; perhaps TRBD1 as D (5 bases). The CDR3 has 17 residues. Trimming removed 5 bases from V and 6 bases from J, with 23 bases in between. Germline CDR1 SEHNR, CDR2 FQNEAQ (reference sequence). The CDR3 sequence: CASSASLGQGDSNEQFF. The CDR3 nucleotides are TGTGCCAGCAGCGCCTCGCTGGGCCAGGGTGATTCCAATGAGCAGTTCTTC. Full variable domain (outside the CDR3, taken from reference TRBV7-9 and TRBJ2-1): DTGVSQNPRHKITKRGQNVTFRCDPISEHNRLYWYRQTLGQGPEFLTYFQNEAQLEKSRLLSDRFSAERPKGSFSTLEIQRTEQGDSAMYLCASSASLGQGDSNEQFFGPGTRLTVL.

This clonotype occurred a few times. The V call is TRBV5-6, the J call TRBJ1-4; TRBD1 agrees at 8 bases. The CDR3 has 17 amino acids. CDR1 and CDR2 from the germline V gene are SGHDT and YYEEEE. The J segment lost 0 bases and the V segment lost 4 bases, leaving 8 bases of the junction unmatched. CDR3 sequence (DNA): TGTGCCAGCAGCACCTGGACAGGGCCCGCAACTAATGAAAAACTGTTTTTT. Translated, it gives CASSTWTGPATNEKLFF.

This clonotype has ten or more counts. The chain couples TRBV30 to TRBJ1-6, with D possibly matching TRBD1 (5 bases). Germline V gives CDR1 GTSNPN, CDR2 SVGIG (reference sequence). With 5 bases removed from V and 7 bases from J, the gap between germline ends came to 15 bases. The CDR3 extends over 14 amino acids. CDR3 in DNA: TGTGCCTGGCAGGGATCCACTCGGAATTCACCCCTCCACTTT. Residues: CAWQGSTRNSPLHF.

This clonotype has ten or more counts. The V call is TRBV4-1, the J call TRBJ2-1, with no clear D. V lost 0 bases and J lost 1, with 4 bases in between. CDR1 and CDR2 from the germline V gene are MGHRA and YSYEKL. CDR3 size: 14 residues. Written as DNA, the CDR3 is TGCGCCAGCAGCCAAGAGGCGTCCTACAATGAGCAGTTCTTC. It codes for CASSQEASYNEQFF.